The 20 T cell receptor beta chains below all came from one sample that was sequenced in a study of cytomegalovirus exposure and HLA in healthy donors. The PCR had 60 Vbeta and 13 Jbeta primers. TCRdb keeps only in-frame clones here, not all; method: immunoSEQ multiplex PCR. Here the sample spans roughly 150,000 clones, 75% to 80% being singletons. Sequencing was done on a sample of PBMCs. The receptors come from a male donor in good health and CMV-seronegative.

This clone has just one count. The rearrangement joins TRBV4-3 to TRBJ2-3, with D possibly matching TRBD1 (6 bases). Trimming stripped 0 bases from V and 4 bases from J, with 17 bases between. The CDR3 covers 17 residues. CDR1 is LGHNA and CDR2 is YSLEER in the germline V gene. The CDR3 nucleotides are TGCGCCAGCAGCCAAGATAATCCCAGGGGCCGGGCAGATACGCAGTATTTT. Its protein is CASSQDNPRGRADTQYF.

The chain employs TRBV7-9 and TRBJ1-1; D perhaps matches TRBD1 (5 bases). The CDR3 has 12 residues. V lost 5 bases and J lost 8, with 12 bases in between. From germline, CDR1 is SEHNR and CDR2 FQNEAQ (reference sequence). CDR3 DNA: TGTGCCAGCAGCCCAACAGGTCGGGAAGCTTTCTTT. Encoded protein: CASSPTGREAFF.

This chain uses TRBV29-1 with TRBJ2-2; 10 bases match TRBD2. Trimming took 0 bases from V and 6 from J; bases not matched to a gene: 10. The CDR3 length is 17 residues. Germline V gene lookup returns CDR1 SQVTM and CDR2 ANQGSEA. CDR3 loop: CSVEDSLAGASAGELFF. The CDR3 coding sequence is TGCAGCGTTGAAGATTCGCTAGCGGGAGCGAGCGCCGGGGAGCTGTTTTTT.

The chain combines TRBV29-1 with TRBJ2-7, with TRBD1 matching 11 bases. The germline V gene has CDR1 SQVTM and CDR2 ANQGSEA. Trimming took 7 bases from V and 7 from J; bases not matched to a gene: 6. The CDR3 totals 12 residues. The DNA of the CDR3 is TGCAGCGCCGGACAGGGGGCGGGAGAGCAGTACTTC. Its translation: CSAGQGAGEQYF.

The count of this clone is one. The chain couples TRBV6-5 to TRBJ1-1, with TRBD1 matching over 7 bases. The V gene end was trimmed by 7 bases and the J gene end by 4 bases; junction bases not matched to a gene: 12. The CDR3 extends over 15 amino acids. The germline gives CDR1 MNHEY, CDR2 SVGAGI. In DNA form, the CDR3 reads TGTGCCAGCACCCCTCCGGGAGGGGGCACCACTGAAGCTTTCTTT. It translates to CASTPPGGGTTEAFF.

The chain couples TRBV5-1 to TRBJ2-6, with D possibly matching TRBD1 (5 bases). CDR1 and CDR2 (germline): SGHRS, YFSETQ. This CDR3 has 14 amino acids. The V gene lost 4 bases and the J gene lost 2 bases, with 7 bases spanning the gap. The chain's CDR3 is CASSPGTGANVLTF. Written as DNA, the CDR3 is TGCGCCAGCAGCCCAGGGACTGGGGCCAACGTCCTGACTTTC. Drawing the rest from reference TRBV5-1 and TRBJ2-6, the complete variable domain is KAGVTQTPRYLIKTRGQQVTLSCSPISGHRSVSWYQQTPGQGLQFLFEYFSETQRNKGNFPGRFSGRQFSNSRSEMNVSTLELGDSALYLCASSPGTGANVLTFGAGSRLTVL.

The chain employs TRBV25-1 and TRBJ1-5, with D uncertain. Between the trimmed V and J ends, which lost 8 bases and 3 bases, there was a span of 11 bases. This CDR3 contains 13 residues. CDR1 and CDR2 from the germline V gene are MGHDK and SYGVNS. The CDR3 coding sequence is TGTGCCAGCCAGCCAGGTACCAATCAGCCCCAGCATTTT. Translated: CASQPGTNQPQHF.

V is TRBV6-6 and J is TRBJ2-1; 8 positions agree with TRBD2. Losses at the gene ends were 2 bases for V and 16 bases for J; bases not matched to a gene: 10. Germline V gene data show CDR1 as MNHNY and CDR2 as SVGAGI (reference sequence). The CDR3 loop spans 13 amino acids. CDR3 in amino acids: CASSYAPAGGEFF. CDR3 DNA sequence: TGTGCCAGCAGTTACGCGCCTGCGGGGGGTGAATTCTTC.

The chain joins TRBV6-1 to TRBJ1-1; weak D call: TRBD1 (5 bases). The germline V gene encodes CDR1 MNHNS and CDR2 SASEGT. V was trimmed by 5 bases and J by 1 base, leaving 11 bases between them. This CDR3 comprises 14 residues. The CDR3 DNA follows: TGTGCCAGCAGTCGGCAGGGAGGGAACACTGAAGCTTTCTTT. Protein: CASSRQGGNTEAFF.

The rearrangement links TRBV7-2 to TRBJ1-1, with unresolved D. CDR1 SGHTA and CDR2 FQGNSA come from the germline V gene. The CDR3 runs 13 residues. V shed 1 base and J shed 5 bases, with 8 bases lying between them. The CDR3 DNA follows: TGTGCCAGCAGCTTAGTGGGGAGGACTGAAGCTTTCTTT. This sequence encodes CASSLVGRTEAFF.

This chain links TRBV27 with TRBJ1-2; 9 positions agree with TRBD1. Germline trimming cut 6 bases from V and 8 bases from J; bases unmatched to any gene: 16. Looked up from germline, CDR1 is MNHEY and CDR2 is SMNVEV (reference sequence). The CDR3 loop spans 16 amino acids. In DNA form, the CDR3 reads TGTGCCAGCAGCTACAAGGGGACAGGGTGGAAGGGGGGCTACACCTTC. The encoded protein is CASSYKGTGWKGGYTF.

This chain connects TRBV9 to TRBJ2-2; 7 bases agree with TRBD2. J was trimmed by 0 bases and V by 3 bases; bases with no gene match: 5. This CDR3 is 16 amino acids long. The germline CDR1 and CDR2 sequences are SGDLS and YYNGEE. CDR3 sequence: CASSGLSGPNTGELFF. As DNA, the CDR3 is TGTGCCAGCAGCGGCCTTAGCGGGCCGAACACCGGGGAGCTGTTTTTT.

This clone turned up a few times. CDR3 amino acids: CASSDSPGYNEQFF. In nucleotides, the CDR3 is TGTGCCAGCAGTGACTCCCCCGGCTACAATGAGCAGTTCTTC. The chain has TRBV6-4 and TRBJ2-1; no clear D gene. From germline, CDR1 is MRHNA and CDR2 SNTAGT. This CDR3 region has 14 residues. Between the trimmed V and J ends, which lost 0 bases and 3 bases, there was a span of 6 bases.

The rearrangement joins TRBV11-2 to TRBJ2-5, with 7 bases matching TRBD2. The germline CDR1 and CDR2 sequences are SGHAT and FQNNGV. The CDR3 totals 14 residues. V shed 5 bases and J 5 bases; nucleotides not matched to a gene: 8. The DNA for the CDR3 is TGTGCCAGCAGCCTACGGACTAGTATGGAGACCCAGTACTTC. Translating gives CASSLRTSMETQYF.

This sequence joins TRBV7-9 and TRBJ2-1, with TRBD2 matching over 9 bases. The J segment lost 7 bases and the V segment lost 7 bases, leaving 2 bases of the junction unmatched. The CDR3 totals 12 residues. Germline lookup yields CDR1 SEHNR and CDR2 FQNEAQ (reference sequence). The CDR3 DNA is TGTGCCAGCACGCGGGGGGGAAATGAGCAGTTCTTC. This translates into CASTRGGNEQFF. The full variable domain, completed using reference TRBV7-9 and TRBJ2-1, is DTGVSQNPRHKITKRGQNVTFRCDPISEHNRLYWYRQTLGQGPEFLTYFQNEAQLEKSRLLSDRFSAERPKGSFSTLEIQRTEQGDSAMYLCASTRGGNEQFFGPGTRLTVL.

The CDR3 sequence: CASSSGTGHYEQFF. In DNA form, the CDR3 reads TGTGCCAGCAGTTCCGGGACAGGGCATTATGAGCAGTTCTTC. The V gene is TRBV6-5, the J gene TRBJ2-1, with 9 bases identical to TRBD1. V dropped 4 bases and J dropped 8; count of bases not matched to a gene: 6. The CDR3 loop spans 14 amino acids. Germline V gives CDR1 MNHEY, CDR2 SVGAGI.

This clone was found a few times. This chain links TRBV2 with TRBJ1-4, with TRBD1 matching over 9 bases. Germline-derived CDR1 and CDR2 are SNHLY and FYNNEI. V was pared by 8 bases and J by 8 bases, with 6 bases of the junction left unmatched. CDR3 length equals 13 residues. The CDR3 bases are TGTGCCAGCCTGACAGGGGGGCGCGAAAAACTGTTTTTT. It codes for CASLTGGREKLFF. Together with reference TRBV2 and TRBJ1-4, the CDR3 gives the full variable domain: EPEVTQTPSHQVTQMGQEVILRCVPISNHLYFYWYRQILGQKVEFLVSFYNNEISEKSEIFDDQFSVERPDGSNFTLKIRSTKLEDSAMYFCASLTGGREKLFFGSGTQLSVL.

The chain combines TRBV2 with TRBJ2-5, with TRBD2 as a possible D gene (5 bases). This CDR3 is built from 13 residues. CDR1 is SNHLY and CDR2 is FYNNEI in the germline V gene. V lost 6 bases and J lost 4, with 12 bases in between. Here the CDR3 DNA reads TGTGCCAGCAGATTCGGACTCCCAGAGACCCAGTACTTC. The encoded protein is CASRFGLPETQYF.

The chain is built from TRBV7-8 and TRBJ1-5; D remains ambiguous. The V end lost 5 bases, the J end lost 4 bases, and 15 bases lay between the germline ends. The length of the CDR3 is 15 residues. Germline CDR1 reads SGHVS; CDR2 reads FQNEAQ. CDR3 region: CASSPRGNNNQPQHF. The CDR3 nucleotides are TGTGCCAGCAGCCCTAGAGGGAACAATAATCAGCCCCAGCATTTT.

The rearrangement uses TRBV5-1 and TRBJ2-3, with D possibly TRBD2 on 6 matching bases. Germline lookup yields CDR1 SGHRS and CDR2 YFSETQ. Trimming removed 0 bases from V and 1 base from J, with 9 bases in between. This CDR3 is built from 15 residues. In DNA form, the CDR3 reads TGCGCCAGCAGCTTGGCGGGGGTAGGCACAGATACGCAGTATTTT. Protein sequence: CASSLAGVGTDTQYF.